This T cell receptor beta chain was captured by sequencing in a study of graft-versus-host responses after intestinal transplantation. Of note for this clone: The target antigen is unknown.

The CDR3 spans 11 residues. The germline V and J ends were trimmed by 4 bases and 4 bases, with 6 bases remaining between them. Looked up from germline, CDR1 is SGHNT and CDR2 is YYREEE (reference sequence). Sequenced by immunoSEQ multiplex PCR; TCRdb stores in-frame clones only, minus some. In the table there are 55,000 to 85,000 clones, roughly 90% of which are singletons. The chain links TRBV5-4 to TRBJ2-7, with D uncertain. The sample was unstimulated CD8+ T cells sorted from spleen or lymph node cells, taken before intestinal transplant. The TCR comes from a human donor who received an intestinal transplant. The CDR3 is CASSLGYEQYF. The CDR3 coding sequence is TGTGCCAGCAGCCTAGGATACGAGCAGTACTTC.